This T cell receptor (beta chain) was recorded in a study of shared clonotypes between healthy human individuals. Every subset's genomic DNA went evenly onto several immunoSEQ plates. The table came from immunoSEQ multiplex PCR; TCRdb's copy has only in-frame clones and leaves some out. The table lists some 2,500,000 clones, about 90% of them singletons. In germline, CDR1 is MNHEY, CDR2 SVGAGI. CDR3 length equals 15 residues. J was trimmed by 2 bases and V by 5 bases; bases with no gene match: 7. The sequencing input was naive CD4+ T cells from PBMCs. Noted subset: CD45RA+ positively selected. The chain has TRBV6-5 and TRBJ2-7, with 9 nucleotides matching TRBD2. This TCR was sampled from a man aged 18 to 29 in good health. Some clones in this sample may be carry-over from other donors' samples. This CDR3 is CASSLGGGRAYEQYF. As DNA, the CDR3 is TGTGCCAGCAGTCTGGGGGGCGGGAGGGCCTACGAGCAGTACTTC.